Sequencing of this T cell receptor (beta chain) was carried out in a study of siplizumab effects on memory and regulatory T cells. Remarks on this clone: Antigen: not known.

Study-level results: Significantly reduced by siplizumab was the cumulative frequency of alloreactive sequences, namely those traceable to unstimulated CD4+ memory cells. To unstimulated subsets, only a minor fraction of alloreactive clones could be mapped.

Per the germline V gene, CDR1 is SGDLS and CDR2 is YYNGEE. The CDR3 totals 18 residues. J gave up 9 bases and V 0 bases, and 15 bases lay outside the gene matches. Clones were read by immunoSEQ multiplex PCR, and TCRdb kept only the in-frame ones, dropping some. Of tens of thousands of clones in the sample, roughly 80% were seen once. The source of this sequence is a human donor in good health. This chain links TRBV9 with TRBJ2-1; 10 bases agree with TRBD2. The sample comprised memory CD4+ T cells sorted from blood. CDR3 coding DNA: TGTGCCAGCAGCGTAGAGTCTAGCGGGAGTTCGAGGACGGGTGAGCAGTTCTTC. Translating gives CASSVESSGSSRTGEQFF.